This T cell receptor beta chain was recovered during a study of T cell responses to AZD1222 COVID-19 vaccine. This table comes from immunoSEQ multiplex PCR, and its TCRdb copy is limited to in-frame clones, with some not included. Among 45,000 or so clones listed, 70% to 90% were seen once. The CDR3 length is 17 residues. Germline assignment: CDR1 GTSNPN and CDR2 SVGIG (reference sequence). V lost 2 bases, J lost 1 base, and 15 bases lay in between. This sample comprised peripheral blood, obtained 28 days after the second AZD1222 dose. V and J are TRBV30 and TRBJ1-6; D uncertain. This receptor was obtained from an adult who received the AZD1222 COVID-19 vaccine. CDR3 coding DNA: TGTGCCTGGAGTACCCCTCACTCCGGGTCCTATAATTCACCCCTCCACTTT. Its protein product is CAWSTPHSGSYNSPLHF.